The T cell receptor (beta chain) under discussion was sequenced for a study of blood T cell repertoires in COVID-19. Study-level information: In each case, the material was cDNA or gDNA derived from T cells, B-cell-depleted T cells, or PBMCs.

The CDR3 is made up of 15 amino acids. Germline CDR1 reads MDHEN; CDR2 reads SYDVKM. Notes on this clone: At one boundary the junction diverges from the germline segment, which might be a read error.

Repertoires were generated with immunoSEQ multiplex PCR, while TCRdb's copy carries only in-frame clones and drops some. Among a few hundred thousand clones listed, about nine tenths were seen once. The receptor was derived from a woman aged 45 to 65 with COVID-19, enrolled during active disease. The V gene is TRBV28, the J gene TRBJ1-1; D is unresolved. The material sequenced was peripheral blood. Written as DNA, the CDR3 is TGTGCCAGCAGTTTTAAAACTTTGGGAGGATCGCGTAGTAGCTTT. This codes for CASSFKTLGGSRSSF.